Listed below are T cell receptor beta chains from one sample, sequenced in a study of Ad26.COV2.S vaccination and SARS-CoV-2 variants. Assay: immunoSEQ multiplex PCR; the TCRdb copy retains only in-frame clones and omits some. The table shows some 250,000 clones, with over 75% occurring only once. Source: peripheral blood, taken in a trial of Ad26.COV2.S vaccine versus placebo. Receptors were obtained from a person between 18 and 60 years old who received the Ad26.COV2.S COVID-19 vaccine or a placebo. Each CDR3 is given with its conserved first and last residue. D genes are given only for firm matches. Size is stated for part of the rows, as once, few or many counts, or as a class when the clone is expanded.

cdr3_aa cdr3_nt clone_size j_call v_call d_call
CASSLVRGYEQYF TGTGCCAGCAGTTTAGTAAGGGGTTACGAGCAGTACTTC NA TRBJ2-7 TRBV12-3/TRBV12-4 NA
CASSYQAVNSPLHF TGTGCCAGCAGTTACCAGGCCGTAAATTCACCCCTCCACTTT NA TRBJ1-6 TRBV6-6 NA
CASAGGSYNEQFF TGTGCCAGCGCGGGGGGGTCCTACAATGAGCAGTTCTTC NA TRBJ2-1 TRBV6-1 TRBD2
CASNTLGHQETQYF TGTGCCAGCAATACCCTTGGACATCAAGAGACCCAGTACTTC NA TRBJ2-5 TRBV6-6 NA
CASSPGTGRREQYF TGTGCCAGCAGCCCCGGGACAGGGAGGAGGGAGCAGTACTTC NA TRBJ2-7 TRBV28 TRBD1
CASSLELAGQGETQYF TGCGCCAGCAGCTTGGAATTAGCGGGGCAGGGGGAGACCCAGTACTTC NA TRBJ2-5 TRBV5-1 TRBD2
CASSASGNTIYF TGTGCCAGCAGCGCTTCGGGAAACACCATATATTTT NA TRBJ1-3 TRBV7-2 NA
CASSLSDRLNQPQHF TGTGCCAGCAGTTTATCTGACAGACTCAATCAGCCCCAGCATTTT many TRBJ1-5 TRBV28 NA
CASSTGTGTNQPQHF TGTGCCAGTAGTACCGGGACAGGGACCAATCAGCCCCAGCATTTT once TRBJ1-5 TRBV19 TRBD1
CASSLWGGYTF TGTGCCAGCAGTTTGTGGGGTGGCTACACCTTC NA TRBJ1-2 TRBV12-3/TRBV12-4 NA
CATSDPDRAQETQYF TGTGCCACCAGTGATCCGGACAGGGCACAAGAGACCCAGTACTTC NA TRBJ2-5 TRBV24-1 TRBD1
CASSAVRDYGYTF TGTGCCAGCAGTGCGGTCCGGGACTATGGCTACACCTTC NA TRBJ1-2 TRBV2 NA
CASSLTGNRPDSPLHF TGTGCCAGCAGTTTGACAGGGAATAGGCCCGATTCACCCCTCCACTTT NA TRBJ1-6 TRBV2 TRBD1
CSASLVVYYEQYF TGCAGTGCTAGTCTGGTAGTCTACTACGAGCAGTACTTC NA TRBJ2-7 TRBV20-1 NA
CASSPPGTGEDEQYF TGTGCCAGCTCACCACCAGGGACAGGGGAGGACGAGCAGTACTTC NA TRBJ2-7 TRBV18 TRBD1
CSGGPWAGGVGEQFF TGCAGCGGGGGACCATGGGCAGGAGGGGTTGGGGAGCAGTTCTTC NA TRBJ2-1 TRBV29-1 NA
CASSEGTGRETQYF TGTGCCAGTAGTGAGGGGACAGGCCGAGAGACCCAGTACTTC NA TRBJ2-5 TRBV19 TRBD1
CASSVSGGQPQHF TGTGCCAGCAGTGTTAGTGGCGGCCAGCCCCAGCATTTT NA TRBJ1-5 TRBV2 NA
CASSVGQGNTEAFF TGTGCCAGCAGCGTAGGGCAGGGGAACACTGAAGCTTTCTTT NA TRBJ1-1 TRBV9 NA
CASSAGGSSYNEQFF TGTGCCAGCAGCGCCGGGGGTAGCTCCTACAATGAGCAGTTCTTC once TRBJ2-1 TRBV9 NA
CASSLSAGGSSGANVLTF TGTGCCAGCAGTTTATCTGCGGGAGGTAGCTCTGGGGCCAACGTCCTGACTTTC NA TRBJ2-6 TRBV27 TRBD2
CAISAGTGGYEQYF TGTGCCATCAGTGCCGGGACCGGAGGGTACGAGCAGTACTTC NA TRBJ2-7 TRBV10-3 NA
CASKHNTEAFF TGTGCCAGCAAACATAACACTGAAGCTTTCTTT NA TRBJ1-1 TRBV11-1 NA
CASTPGLVSGELFF TGTGCCAGCACCCCGGGACTAGTGTCCGGGGAGCTGTTTTTT NA TRBJ2-2 TRBV6-2/TRBV6-3 TRBD2
CASSYPETQYF TGTGCCAGCAGTTACCCAGAGACCCAGTACTTC NA TRBJ2-5 TRBV6-2/TRBV6-3 NA
CASSVGRGDRNSPLHF TGTGCCAGCAGCGTAGGCAGGGGGGACAGGAATTCACCCCTCCACTTT NA TRBJ1-6 TRBV9 TRBD1
CASSDAVNTEAFF TGCGCCAGTTCGGACGCCGTCAACACTGAAGCTTTCTTT NA TRBJ1-1 TRBV5-1 NA
CAWTHSRNTEAFF TGTGCCTGGACTCATTCGAGGAACACTGAAGCTTTCTTT NA TRBJ1-1 TRBV30 NA
CASSLRDRKGETQYF TGTGCCAGCAGCCTCCGGGACAGGAAAGGGGAGACCCAGTACTTC NA TRBJ2-5 TRBV7-9 TRBD1
CAISETVNYGYTF TGTGCCATCAGTGAGACCGTAAACTATGGCTACACCTTC NA TRBJ1-2 TRBV10-3 NA
CASSLARSSYEQYF TGCGCCAGCAGCCTGGCGAGAAGCTCCTACGAGCAGTACTTC NA TRBJ2-7 TRBV4-3 NA
CASSQRRAPVDEQYF TGCGCCAGCAGCCAGCGCCGGGCCCCGGTGGACGAGCAGTACTTC NA TRBJ2-7 TRBV4-1 NA
CASRLGTGGNEQYF TGTGCCAGCAGACTTGGGACAGGGGGCAACGAGCAGTACTTC NA TRBJ2-7 TRBV2 TRBD1
CASSFREMGVPEAFF TGTGCCAGCAGTTTCAGGGAAATGGGAGTTCCTGAAGCTTTCTTT NA TRBJ1-1 TRBV27 NA
CASSEGAGGYNEQFF TGTGCCAGCAGTGAAGGCGCGGGAGGTTACAATGAGCAGTTCTTC NA TRBJ2-1 TRBV6-4 TRBD2
CASSSRPLAGGPDTQYF TGTGCCAGCAGCTCCCGCCCACTAGCGGGGGGGCCGGATACGCAGTATTTT few TRBJ2-3 TRBV11-2 TRBD2
CASSFGGIQETQYF TGTGCCAGCAGTTTTGGCGGGATCCAAGAGACCCAGTACTTC NA TRBJ2-5 TRBV28 NA
CATSRTWGGQPQHF TGTGCCACCAGCAGGACCTGGGGCGGTCAGCCCCAGCATTTT many TRBJ1-5 TRBV15 NA
CARSAPGGQGLQPQHF TGTGCCAGAAGCGCCCCGGGGGGACAGGGACTCCAGCCCCAGCATTTT few TRBJ1-5 TRBV7-5 NA
CARGVSSYEQYF TGTGCCAGAGGGGTCTCCAGCTACGAGCAGTACTTC once TRBJ2-7 TRBV2 NA
CASSLTGQGIYEQYF TGTGCCAGCAGCTTAACGGGACAGGGGATCTACGAGCAGTACTTC NA TRBJ2-7 TRBV7-8 TRBD1
CSGRQGDEQFF TGCAGCGGGCGACAGGGGGATGAGCAGTTCTTC NA TRBJ2-1 TRBV29-1 TRBD1
CASSLALVGIGQETQYF TGTGCCAGCAGCTTAGCGCTGGTGGGGATCGGCCAAGAGACCCAGTACTTC NA TRBJ2-5 TRBV7-8 NA
CASSYSTRYNEQFF TGTGCCAGCAGTTACTCGACCAGATACAATGAGCAGTTCTTC NA TRBJ2-1 TRBV6-6 NA
CASSLGTSGPRETQYF TGTGCCAGCAGCTTAGGGACTAGCGGCCCGCGGGAGACCCAGTACTTC NA TRBJ2-5 TRBV7-2 TRBD2
CASSDEGLNTEAFF TGCGCCAGCAGTGACGAGGGATTGAACACTGAAGCTTTCTTT NA TRBJ1-1 TRBV10-2 NA
CASSPRASGGVLETQYF TGCGCCAGCAGCCCGCGGGCTAGCGGGGGGGTCCTGGAGACCCAGTACTTC NA TRBJ2-5 TRBV4-1 TRBD2
CASSLTRGIGEKLFF TGTGCCAGCAGCCTGACGAGAGGAATCGGCGAAAAACTGTTTTTT once TRBJ1-4 TRBV3-1/TRBV3-2 NA
CASSLAIDRGQETQYF TGTGCCAGCAGCTTAGCGATAGACAGGGGCCAAGAGACCCAGTACTTC NA TRBJ2-5 TRBV7-2 TRBD1
CASSSGPEKLFF TGTGCCAGCTCATCGGGGCCCGAAAAACTGTTTTTT once TRBJ1-4 TRBV28 NA
CASRPTGVNTGELFF TGTGCCAGCAGACCGACAGGAGTGAACACCGGGGAGCTGTTTTTT NA TRBJ2-2 TRBV7-8 NA
CASSKGGTGPNQPQHF TGTGCCAGCAGCAAAGGAGGGACAGGGCCTAATCAGCCCCAGCATTTT NA TRBJ1-5 TRBV21-1 NA
CASSQDTYEQYF TGTGCCAGCAGCCAAGACACCTACGAGCAGTACTTC NA TRBJ2-7 TRBV3-1/TRBV3-2 NA
CASSLGGAGKNIQYF TGCGCCAGCAGCCTCGGGGGGGCCGGCAAAAACATTCAGTACTTC few TRBJ2-4 TRBV5-1 TRBD2
CASGRTGGAEQYF TGCGCCAGCGGAAGGACAGGGGGCGCCGAGCAGTACTTC NA TRBJ2-7 TRBV5-1 TRBD1